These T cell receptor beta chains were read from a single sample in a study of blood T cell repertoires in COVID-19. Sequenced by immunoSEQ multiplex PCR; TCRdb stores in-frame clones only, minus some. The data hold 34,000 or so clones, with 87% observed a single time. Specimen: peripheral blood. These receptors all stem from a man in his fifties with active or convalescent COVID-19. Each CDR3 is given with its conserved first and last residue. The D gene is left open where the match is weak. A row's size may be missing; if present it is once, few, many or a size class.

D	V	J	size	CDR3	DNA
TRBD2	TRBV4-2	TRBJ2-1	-	CASSQVSGRAGSEQFF	TGTGCCAGCAGCCAAGTTAGCGGGAGGGCCGGTAGCGAGCAGTTCTTC
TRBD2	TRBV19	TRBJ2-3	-	CASSGGLAGHPSTDTQYF	TGTGCCAGTAGTGGGGGACTAGCGGGGCATCCTAGCACAGATACGCAGTATTTT
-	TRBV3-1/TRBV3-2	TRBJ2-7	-	CASSLYYEQYF	TGTGCCAGCAGCCTCTACTACGAGCAGTACTTC
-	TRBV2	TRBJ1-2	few	CASSEDSPYGYTF	TGTGCCAGCAGTGAAGACAGCCCCTATGGCTACACCTTC
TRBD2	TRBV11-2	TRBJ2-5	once	CASSLGVTSGRGRETQYF	TGTGCCAGCAGCTTAGGAGTTACTAGCGGGAGGGGTCGAGAGACCCAGTACTTC
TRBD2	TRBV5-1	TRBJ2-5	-	CASSFGGLAQETQYF	TGCGCCAGCAGCTTTGGGGGACTAGCCCAAGAGACCCAGTACTTC
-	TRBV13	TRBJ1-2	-	CASSLGRTLVYGYTF	TGTGCCAGCAGCTTAGGTCGGACATTGGTATATGGCTACACCTTC
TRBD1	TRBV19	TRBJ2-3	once	CASTGQEGTDTQYF	TGTGCCAGTACGGGACAGGAGGGCACAGATACGCAGTATTTT
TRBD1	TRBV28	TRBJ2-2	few	CASSSTGWYTGELFF	TGTGCCAGCAGTTCGACAGGGTGGTACACCGGGGAGCTGTTTTTT
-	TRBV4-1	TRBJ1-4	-	CASSQEARRSTNEKLFF	TGCGCCAGCAGCCAAGAGGCCAGGCGCTCAACTAATGAAAAACTGTTTTTT